This T cell receptor (beta chain) was profiled in a study of T cell responses to AZD1222 COVID-19 vaccine. The study's findings and limits: Seropositive at baseline were only a handful of AZD1222 recipients.

Concerning this clone: Its antigen is unidentified.

Germline CDR1 reads SGHAT; CDR2 reads FQNNGV. The CDR3 is 15 amino acids. Trimming stripped 4 bases from V and 0 bases from J, with 10 bases between. TCRdb's copy holds only in-frame clones and misses some; the assay was immunoSEQ multiplex PCR. The repertoire holds 120,000 or so clones, with around 93% as singletons. The receptor's source is an adult who received the AZD1222 COVID-19 vaccine. The chain recombines TRBV11-2 with TRBJ2-1; maybe TRBD1 (6 bases). Sample: peripheral blood, taken 28 days after the second AZD1222 dose. The CDR3 coding sequence is TGTGCCAGCAGCTCTTACAGGGTCTCCTACAATGAGCAGTTCTTC. Residues: CASSSYRVSYNEQFF.